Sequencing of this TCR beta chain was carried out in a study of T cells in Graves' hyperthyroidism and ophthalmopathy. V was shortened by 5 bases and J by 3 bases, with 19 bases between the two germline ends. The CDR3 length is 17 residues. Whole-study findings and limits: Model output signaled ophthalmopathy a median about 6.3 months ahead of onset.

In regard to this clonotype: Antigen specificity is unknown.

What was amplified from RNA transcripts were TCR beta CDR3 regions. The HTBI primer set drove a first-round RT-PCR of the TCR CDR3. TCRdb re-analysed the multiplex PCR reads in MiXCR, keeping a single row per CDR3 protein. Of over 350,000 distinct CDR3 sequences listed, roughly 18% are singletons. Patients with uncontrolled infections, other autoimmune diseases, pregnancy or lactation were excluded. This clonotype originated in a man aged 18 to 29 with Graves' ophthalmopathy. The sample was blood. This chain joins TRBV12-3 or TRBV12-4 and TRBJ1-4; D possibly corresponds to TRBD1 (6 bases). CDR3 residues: CASSTISTGPANEKLFF. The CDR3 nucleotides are TGTGCCAGCAGTACAATCTCTACAGGGCCCGCTAATGAAAAACTGTTTTTT.